This entry lists 11 T cell receptor beta chains sequenced from one sample in a study of response to subunit inactivated influenza vaccine. TCRdb recomputed calls from the RT-PCR reads with MiXCR, one row per CDR3 protein. The sample comprises around 540,000 distinct CDR3 sequences, 12% of which are singletons, and roughly 10% rests with the top ten. Sequencing was performed on PBMCs from blood, taken on the day of vaccination. The receptors originated from a middle-aged man who received an inactivated influenza vaccine.

The rearrangement links TRBV7-8 to TRBJ2-3; D is unresolved. This CDR3 comprises 16 residues. Trimming took off 0 bases at V and 2 bases at J, with 12 bases between the two ends. CDR1 is SGHVS, CDR2 FQNEAQ, per germline. The CDR3 sequence: CASSLAVEGITDTQYF. In nucleotides, the CDR3 is TGTGCCAGCAGCTTAGCTGTAGAAGGGATCACAGATACGCAGTATTTT.

The genes are TRBV10-3 and TRBJ2-1, with D hard to call. The CDR3 totals 12 residues. V dropped 5 bases and J dropped 6 bases, with 8 bases sitting between them. Germline lookup yields CDR1 ENHRY and CDR2 SYGVKD. CDR3 nucleotide sequence: TGTGCCATCAGTACTGGTAGCAATGAGCAGTTCTTC. It yields the protein CAISTGSNEQFF.

This clonotype was detected many times. This chain links TRBV5-1 with TRBJ2-7, with 9 bases fitting TRBD1. V shed 3 bases, J shed 4 bases, and the junction held 8 bases outside the gene matches. Germline V gives CDR1 SGHRS, CDR2 YFSETQ. The CDR3 consists of 15 residues. The CDR3 bases are TGCGCCAGCAGCTATGGAGGGACAGGGCTTTACGAGCAGTACTTC. Amino acids: CASSYGGTGLYEQYF. Filled out from reference TRBV5-1 and TRBJ2-7, the complete variable domain reads KAGVTQTPRYLIKTRGQQVTLSCSPISGHRSVSWYQQTPGQGLQFLFEYFSETQRNKGNFPGRFSGRQFSNSRSEMNVSTLELGDSALYLCASSYGGTGLYEQYFGPGTRLTVT.

This clonotype was detected only a few times. CDR3 nucleotides: TGTGCCAGCAGTGTCGACGGGAAAAATTCACCCCTCCACTTT. This codes for CASSVDGKNSPLHF. The rearrangement joins TRBV6-1 to TRBJ1-6; D gene uncertain. V lost 4 bases and J lost 7, with 11 bases in between. CDR1 and CDR2 from the germline V gene are MNHNS and SASEGT. CDR3 size: 14 residues.

This clonotype was picked up many times. This chain joins TRBV6-1 and TRBJ1-5; possible D gene TRBD1, 5 bases. The CDR3 contains 13 residues. Germline V gene lookup returns CDR1 MNHNS and CDR2 SASEGT. The V and J ends lost 1 base and 6 bases respectively, with 7 bases between them. The CDR3 spells CASSEGGRQPQHF. The CDR3 DNA reads TGTGCCAGCAGTGAAGGGGGCCGTCAGCCCCAGCATTTT.

The V call is TRBV10-3, the J call TRBJ2-7, with 7 nucleotides matching TRBD1. The V segment lost 8 bases and the J segment 4 bases; nucleotides outside the gene matches: 8. The CDR3 consists of 13 residues. Looked up from germline, CDR1 is ENHRY and CDR2 is SYGVKD. Written as DNA, the CDR3 is TGTGCCATCGGAGCCGGGACAGAGTACGAGCAGTACTTC. Residues: CAIGAGTEYEQYF.

The chain uses TRBV20-1 and TRBJ2-7; 10 positions match TRBD1. The CDR3 covers 15 residues. Germline V gene lookup returns CDR1 DFQATT and CDR2 SNEGSKA (reference sequence). The trim removed 5 bases at V and 0 bases at J, leaving 7 bases unmatched. The CDR3, as DNA: TGCAGTGCTCCCGGGGACAGGGGCGCCTCCTACGAGCAGTACTTC. Translated: CSAPGDRGASYEQYF.

The gene calls are TRBV5-1 and TRBJ2-3; 7 bases fit TRBD1. CDR1 is SGHRS and CDR2 is YFSETQ in the germline V gene. The CDR3 spans 15 residues. V shed 0 bases and J 0 bases; nucleotides not matched to a gene: 1. The DNA of the CDR3 is TGCGCCAGCAGCTTGGCGGGACAGAGCACAGATACGCAGTATTTT. Encoded protein: CASSLAGQSTDTQYF. Supplemented by reference TRBV5-1 and TRBJ2-3, the full variable domain reads KAGVTQTPRYLIKTRGQQVTLSCSPISGHRSVSWYQQTPGQGLQFLFEYFSETQRNKGNFPGRFSGRQFSNSRSEMNVSTLELGDSALYLCASSLAGQSTDTQYFGPGTRLTVL.

This clonotype was counted many times. The rearrangement joins TRBV29-1 to TRBJ2-1; 7 positions match TRBD1. CDR1 and CDR2 from the germline V gene are SQVTM and ANQGSEA. The V gene end was trimmed by 1 base and the J gene end by 9 bases; junction bases not matched to a gene: 12. The CDR3 has 15 residues. The CDR3 DNA reads as TGCAGCGTTGAAGGTCCGGCATCCCCAGGGGGTGAGCAGTTCTTC. This translates into CSVEGPASPGGEQFF.

This clonotype was detected only a few times. The V gene is TRBV4-3, the J gene TRBJ2-5, with 14 bases lining up with TRBD2. After removal of 0 bases from V and 5 bases from J, the junction contained 5 bases not matched to a gene. CDR1 and CDR2 (germline): LGHNA, YSLEER. CDR3 size: 17 residues. The CDR3 is CASSQDLGTSGSETQYF. The CDR3 bases are TGCGCCAGCAGCCAAGACCTCGGGACTAGCGGGAGTGAGACCCAGTACTTC.

The V gene is TRBV20-1, the J gene TRBJ2-2; D remains unclear. Germline values: CDR1 DFQATT, CDR2 SNEGSKA (reference sequence). The CDR3 has 14 amino acids. V lost 3 bases and J 6 bases, leaving 14 bases between the germline ends. The CDR3 here is CSARAASGSGELFF. In DNA, the CDR3 is TGCAGTGCTAGGGCTGCGAGTGGCTCCGGGGAGCTGTTTTTT.